Following are 21 T cell receptor beta chains from one sample sequenced in a study of OX40 agonist ivuxolimab in advanced cancers. The table came from immunoSEQ multiplex PCR; TCRdb's copy has only in-frame clones and leaves some out. The sample has tens of thousands of clones, around 80% seen once. The sample was CD4+ or CD8+ T cells sorted from blood, taken in a trial of the OX40 agonist ivuxolimab. The receptor source for this set is an adult with an advanced solid tumor such as melanoma, head and neck, liver or kidney cancer.

The rearrangement links TRBV30 to TRBJ2-5; maybe TRBD1 (5 bases). The CDR3 consists of 15 residues. CDR1 GTSNPN and CDR2 SVGIG come from the germline V gene (reference sequence). Trimming took 1 base from V and 6 from J, leaving 18 bases between them. In DNA, the CDR3 is TGTGCCTGGAGTGCCTCTATAGCAGGGTTTAAGACCCAGTACTTC. Encoded protein: CAWSASIAGFKTQYF.

The chain is built from TRBV19 and TRBJ1-2; 10 nucleotides align to TRBD1. After removal of 10 bases from V and 3 bases from J, the junction contained 14 bases not matched to a gene. Germline V gene sequence: CDR1 LNHDA, CDR2 SQIVND (reference sequence). There are 16 residues in the CDR3. The CDR3 DNA follows: TGTGCCACAGGGACAGGGGACTACCTGGGGGACTATGGCTACACCTTC. It codes for CATGTGDYLGDYGYTF.

The genes are TRBV7-9 and TRBJ2-2, with 7 bases fitting TRBD2. Trimming removed 7 bases from V and 4 bases from J; junction bases left unmatched: 12. The length of the CDR3 is 16 residues. CDR1 and CDR2 from the germline V gene are SEHNR and FQNEAQ (reference sequence). As DNA, the CDR3 is TGTGCCAGCACCCCTCTGGGGGGGGGTTTCACCGGGGAGCTGTTTTTT. The encoded protein is CASTPLGGGFTGELFF. The full variable domain, completed using reference TRBV7-9 and TRBJ2-2, is DTGVSQNPRHKITKRGQNVTFRCDPISEHNRLYWYRQTLGQGPEFLTYFQNEAQLEKSRLLSDRFSAERPKGSFSTLEIQRTEQGDSAMYLCASTPLGGGFTGELFFGEGSRLTVL.

J is TRBJ2-7 and V is TRBV5-6; D is unclear. The germline CDR1 and CDR2 sequences are SGHDT and YYEEEE. Trimming took off 1 base at V and 4 bases at J, with 9 bases between the two ends. This CDR3 has 13 residues. CDR3 DNA: TGTGCCAGCAGCTTGTCTAGGTTTTACGAGCAGTACGTC. Amino acids: CASSLSRFYEQYV.

The chain joins TRBV7-8 to TRBJ2-1; no reliable D call. This CDR3 spans 14 amino acids. The germline V gene encodes CDR1 SGHVS and CDR2 FQNEAQ. The V end was cut by 5 bases, the J end by 7 bases, with 15 bases between. The CDR3 bases are TGTGCCAGCAGCCCGTGGGGTCCCGGGAATGAGCAGTTCTTC. It specifies CASSPWGPGNEQFF.

This clone was picked up one time. The gene calls are TRBV5-1 and TRBJ2-5, with D unclear. The V and J ends lost 2 bases and 4 bases respectively, with 12 bases between them. This CDR3 has 14 residues. Germline CDR1 SGHRS, CDR2 YFSETQ. The CDR3 nucleotides are TGCGCCAGCAGCTTTTCTCTAGGCCGAGAGACCCAGTACTTC. It encodes CASSFSLGRETQYF.

The chain links TRBV4-1 to TRBJ2-7, with TRBD1 matching over 8 bases. The CDR3 runs 15 residues. The junction had 7 bases not matched to a gene; V was cut back by 3 bases and J by 3 bases. CDR1 and CDR2 from the germline V gene are MGHRA and YSYEKL. The DNA for the CDR3 is TGCGCCAGCAGCCAGAGGACAGGGAAGCGCTACGAGCAGTACTTC. Translating it yields CASSQRTGKRYEQYF.

The gene calls are TRBV29-1 and TRBJ2-2; D call uncertain. The CDR3 runs to 14 residues. Germline assignment: CDR1 SQVTM and CDR2 ANQGSEA. V was clipped by 5 bases and J by 0 bases, with 10 bases between them. The CDR3 here is CSVCPSSNTGELFF. The CDR3 DNA sequence: TGCAGCGTTTGTCCCAGCTCGAACACCGGGGAGCTGTTTTTT.

The V gene is TRBV30, the J gene TRBJ1-1; no clear D gene. The CDR3 is 13 amino acids. CDR1 GTSNPN and CDR2 SVGIG come from the germline V gene (reference sequence). V lost 2 bases and J lost 0, with 7 bases in between. The CDR3 sequence: CAWSMDLNTEAFF. As DNA, the CDR3 is TGTGCCTGGAGTATGGACTTGAACACTGAAGCTTTCTTT.

The V and J genes are TRBV5-4 and TRBJ2-7, with 12 bases lining up with TRBD2. CDR3 size: 17 residues. Trimming at V came to 0 bases and at J to 6 bases, leaving 10 bases not matched to a gene. Germline V gene lookup returns CDR1 SGHNT and CDR2 YYREEE (reference sequence). The CDR3 loop reads CASSLGGLLAGGREQYF. DNA for the CDR3: TGTGCCAGCAGCTTGGGGGGGTTACTAGCGGGAGGTCGCGAGCAGTACTTC.

The chain joins TRBV14 to TRBJ1-2; D is uncertain. CDR3 length: 13 amino acids. Germline-derived CDR1 and CDR2 are SGHDN and FVKESK. With 1 base removed from V and 0 bases from J, the gap between germline ends came to 3 bases. CDR3 region: CASSQGPNYGYTF. As DNA, the CDR3 is TGTGCCAGCAGCCAAGGGCCTAACTATGGCTACACCTTC.

The rearrangement uses TRBV4-3 and TRBJ1-2, with a tentative D call TRBD1 (5 bases). The CDR3 has 15 residues. Germline V gene data show CDR1 as LGHNA and CDR2 as YSLEER. Trimming removed 0 bases from V and 5 bases from J, with 13 bases in between. CDR3 loop: CASSQDRAGWYGYTF. In DNA form, the CDR3 reads TGCGCCAGCAGCCAAGATCGGGCAGGGTGGTATGGCTACACCTTC.

This sequence joins TRBV27 and TRBJ2-7; D is undetermined. Trimming took off 1 base at V and 6 bases at J, with 16 bases between the two ends. This CDR3 has 15 amino acids. The germline V gene has CDR1 MNHEY and CDR2 SMNVEV (reference sequence). The CDR3 here is CASSLLASTPLEQYF. The CDR3 region has the DNA TGTGCCAGCAGTTTATTGGCCTCAACCCCCCTCGAGCAGTACTTC.

The chain links TRBV6-5 to TRBJ2-2; D assignment may be TRBD1 or TRBD2 (5 bases each). Per germline, CDR1 MNHEY and CDR2 SVGAGI. The CDR3 length is 13 residues. Trimming cost V 5 bases and J 5 bases, with 9 bases left between them. The CDR3 sequence: CASSLWGTGELFF. In nucleotides, the CDR3 is TGTGCCAGCAGTCTCTGGGGGACCGGGGAGCTGTTTTTT.

The chain has TRBV5-6 and TRBJ1-5; D is possibly TRBD1 (6 bases). Germline-derived CDR1 and CDR2 are SGHDT and YYEEEE. Between the trimmed V and J ends, which lost 0 bases and 3 bases, there was a span of 10 bases. The CDR3 runs to 15 residues. The CDR3 region has the DNA TGTGCCAGCAGCTTGGCCGCGGGGGCCAATCAGCCCCAGCATTTT. It codes for CASSLAAGANQPQHF.

This chain links TRBV9 with TRBJ1-6; 7 nucleotides line up with TRBD1. The CDR3 is made up of 18 amino acids. Per the germline V gene, CDR1 is SGDLS and CDR2 is YYNGEE. Trimming removed 0 bases from V and 8 bases from J; junction bases left unmatched: 14. The CDR3 DNA reads as TGTGCCAGCAGCGTAGGAAGGGGGAACAGGGGTATGGATTCACCCCTCCACTTT. This sequence encodes CASSVGRGNRGMDSPLHF. The full variable domain, in which reference TRBV9 and TRBJ1-6 provide the parts outside the CDR3, is DSGVTQTPKHLITATGQRVTLRCSPRSGDLSVYWYQQSLDQGLQFLIQYYNGEERAKGNILERFSAQQFPDLHSELNLSSLELGDSALYFCASSVGRGNRGMDSPLHFGNGTRLTVT.

This clone has only a few counts. The V and J genes are TRBV19 and TRBJ2-2, with unresolved D. The CDR3 is 14 residues long. From germline, CDR1 is LNHDA and CDR2 SQIVND (reference sequence). Trimming left V 1 base short and J 0 bases short, with 3 bases between. The CDR3 bases are TGTGCCAGTAGTATAGCGGCGAACACCGGGGAGCTGTTTTTT. Amino acids: CASSIAANTGELFF.

In this sample, this clone turned up once. This sequence joins TRBV4-2 and TRBJ2-2; D is ambiguous. Germline lookup yields CDR1 LGHNA and CDR2 YNFKEQ. The CDR3 has 15 amino acids. V shed 4 bases and J shed 4 bases, with 13 bases lying between them. The CDR3 loop reads CASSPEVAFTGELFF. CDR3 nucleotide sequence: TGTGCCAGCAGCCCCGAGGTAGCTTTCACCGGGGAGCTGTTTTTT.

V gene TRBV5-4 combines with J gene TRBJ1-2, with a tentative D call TRBD1 (5 bases). Germline V lookup: CDR1 SGHNT, CDR2 YYREEE (reference sequence). The CDR3 length is 13 residues. V lost 1 base to trimming and J lost 8 bases, with 12 bases between them. The CDR3 reads CASSLSQGWGYTF. The DNA for the CDR3 is TGTGCCAGCAGCTTGTCCCAGGGTTGGGGCTACACCTTC.

The genes are TRBV11-2 and TRBJ2-7, with D unclear. The CDR3 runs to 15 residues. Trimming removed 1 base at V and 0 bases at J, with 10 bases between. Germline loops: CDR1 SGHAT, CDR2 FQNNGV. CDR3 protein: CASSLVDQPSYEQYF. DNA for the CDR3: TGTGCCAGCAGCTTAGTCGACCAACCCTCCTACGAGCAGTACTTC.

The chain links TRBV7-3 to TRBJ2-1; a possible D gene is TRBD2 (6 bases). The ends were cut back, 5 bases at V and 4 bases at J, with 18 bases in the middle. Germline assignment: CDR1 SGHTA and CDR2 FQGTGA. The CDR3 has 16 amino acids. CDR3 protein: CASSVLGLGAYNEQFF. The CDR3 DNA reads as TGTGCCAGCAGCGTGTTGGGACTCGGCGCATACAATGAGCAGTTCTTC.